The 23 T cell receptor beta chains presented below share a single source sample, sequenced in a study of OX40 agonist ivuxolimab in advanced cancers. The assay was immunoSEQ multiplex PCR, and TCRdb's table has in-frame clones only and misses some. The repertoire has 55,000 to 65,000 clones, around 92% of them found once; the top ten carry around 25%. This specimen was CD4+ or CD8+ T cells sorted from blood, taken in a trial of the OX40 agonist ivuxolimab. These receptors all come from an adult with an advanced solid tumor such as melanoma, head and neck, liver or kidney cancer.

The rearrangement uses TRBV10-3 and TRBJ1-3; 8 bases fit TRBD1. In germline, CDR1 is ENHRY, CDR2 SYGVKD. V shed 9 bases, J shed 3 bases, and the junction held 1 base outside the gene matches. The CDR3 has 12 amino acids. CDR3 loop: CAIGQGGNTIYF. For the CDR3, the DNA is TGTGCCATTGGACAGGGTGGAAACACCATATATTTT.

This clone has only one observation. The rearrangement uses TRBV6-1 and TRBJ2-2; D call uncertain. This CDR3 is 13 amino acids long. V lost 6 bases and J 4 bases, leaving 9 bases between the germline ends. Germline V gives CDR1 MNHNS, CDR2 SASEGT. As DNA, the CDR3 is TGTGCCAGCAGGAAAACAGCCACCGGGGAGCTGTTTTTT. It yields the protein CASRKTATGELFF.

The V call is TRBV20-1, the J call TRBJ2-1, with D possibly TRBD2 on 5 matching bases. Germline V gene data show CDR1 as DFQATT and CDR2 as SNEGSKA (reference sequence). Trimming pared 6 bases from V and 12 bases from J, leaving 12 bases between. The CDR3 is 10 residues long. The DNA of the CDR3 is TGCAGTGCCGAGACTATCTCGCAGTTCTTC. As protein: CSAETISQFF.

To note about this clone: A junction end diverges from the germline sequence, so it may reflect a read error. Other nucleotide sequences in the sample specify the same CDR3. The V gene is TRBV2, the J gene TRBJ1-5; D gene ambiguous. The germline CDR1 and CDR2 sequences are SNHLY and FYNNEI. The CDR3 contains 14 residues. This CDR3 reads CASSEGGPNQPQHF. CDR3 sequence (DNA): TGTGCCAGCAGCGAAGGAGGACCAAATCAGCCCCAGCATTTT.

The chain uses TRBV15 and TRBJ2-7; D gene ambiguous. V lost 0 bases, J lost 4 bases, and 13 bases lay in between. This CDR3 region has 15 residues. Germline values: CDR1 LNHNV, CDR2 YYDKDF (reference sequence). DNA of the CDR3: TGTGCCACCAGCAGAGACAGCTTTGTAGTATACGAGCAGTACTTC. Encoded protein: CATSRDSFVVYEQYF.

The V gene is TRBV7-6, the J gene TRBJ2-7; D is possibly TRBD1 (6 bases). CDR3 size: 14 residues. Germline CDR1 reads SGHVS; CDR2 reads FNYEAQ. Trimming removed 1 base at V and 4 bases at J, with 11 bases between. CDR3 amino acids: CASSLGTETYEQYV. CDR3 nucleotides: TGTGCCAGCAGCTTAGGGACAGAAACGTACGAGCAGTACGTC.

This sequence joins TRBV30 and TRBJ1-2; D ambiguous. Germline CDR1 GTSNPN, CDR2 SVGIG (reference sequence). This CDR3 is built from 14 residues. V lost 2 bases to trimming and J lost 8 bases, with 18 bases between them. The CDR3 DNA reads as TGTGCCTGGAGTAAGGTGCTAGGAGCGAGCGGCTACACCTTC. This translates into CAWSKVLGASGYTF.

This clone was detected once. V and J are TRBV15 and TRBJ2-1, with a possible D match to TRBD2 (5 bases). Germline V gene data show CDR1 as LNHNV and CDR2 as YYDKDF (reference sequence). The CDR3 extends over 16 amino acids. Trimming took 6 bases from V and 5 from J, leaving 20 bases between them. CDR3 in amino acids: CATRDRRSPLNNEQFF. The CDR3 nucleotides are TGTGCCACCAGAGATCGGAGGAGCCCTCTTAACAATGAGCAGTTCTTC.

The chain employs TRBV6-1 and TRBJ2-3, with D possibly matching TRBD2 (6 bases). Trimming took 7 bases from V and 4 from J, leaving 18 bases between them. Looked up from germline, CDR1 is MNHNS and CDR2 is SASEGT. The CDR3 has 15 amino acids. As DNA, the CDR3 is TGTGCCAGCAATCCAGCGGGTGGCCTGGCAGATACGCAGTATTTT. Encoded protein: CASNPAGGLADTQYF.

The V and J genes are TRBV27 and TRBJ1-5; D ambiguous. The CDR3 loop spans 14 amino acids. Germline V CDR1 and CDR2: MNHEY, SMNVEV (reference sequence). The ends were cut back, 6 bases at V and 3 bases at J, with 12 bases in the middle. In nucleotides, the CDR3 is TGTGCCAGCAGCCGAACTGGTGTCAATCAGCCCCAGCATTTT. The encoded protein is CASSRTGVNQPQHF.

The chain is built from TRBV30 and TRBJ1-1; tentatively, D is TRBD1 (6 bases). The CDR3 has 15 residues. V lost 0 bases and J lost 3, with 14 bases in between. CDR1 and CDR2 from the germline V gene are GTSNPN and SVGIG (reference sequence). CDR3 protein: CAWSVLVEGDTEAFF. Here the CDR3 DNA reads TGTGCCTGGAGTGTTCTCGTTGAGGGGGACACTGAAGCTTTCTTT.

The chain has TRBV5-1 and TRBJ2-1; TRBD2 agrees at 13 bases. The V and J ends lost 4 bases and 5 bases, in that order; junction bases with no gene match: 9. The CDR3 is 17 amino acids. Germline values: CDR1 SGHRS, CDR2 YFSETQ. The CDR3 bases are TGCGCCAGCAGCAAGAGTCCGGGACTAGCGGGACACAATGAGCAGTTCTTC. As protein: CASSKSPGLAGHNEQFF.

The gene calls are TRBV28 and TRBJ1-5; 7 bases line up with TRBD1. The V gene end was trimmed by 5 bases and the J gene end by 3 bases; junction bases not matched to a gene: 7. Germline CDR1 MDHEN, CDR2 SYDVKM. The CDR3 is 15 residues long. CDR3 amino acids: CASSRLQGYNQPQHF. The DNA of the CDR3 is TGTGCCAGCAGTAGATTACAGGGGTACAATCAGCCCCAGCATTTT.

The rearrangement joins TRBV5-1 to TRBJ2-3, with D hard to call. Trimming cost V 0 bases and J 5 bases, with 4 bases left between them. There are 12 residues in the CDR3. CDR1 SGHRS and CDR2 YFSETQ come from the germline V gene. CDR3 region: CASSLGLDTQYF. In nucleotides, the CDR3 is TGCGCCAGCAGCTTGGGATTAGATACGCAGTATTTT. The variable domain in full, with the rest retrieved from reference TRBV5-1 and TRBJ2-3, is KAGVTQTPRYLIKTRGQQVTLSCSPISGHRSVSWYQQTPGQGLQFLFEYFSETQRNKGNFPGRFSGRQFSNSRSEMNVSTLELGDSALYLCASSLGLDTQYFGPGTRLTVL.

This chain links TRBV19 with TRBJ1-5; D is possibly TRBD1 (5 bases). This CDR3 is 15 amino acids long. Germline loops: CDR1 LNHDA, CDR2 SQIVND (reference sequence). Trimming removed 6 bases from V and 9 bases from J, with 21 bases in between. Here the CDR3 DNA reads TGTGCCAGTAGGGACGGGACCGCCGAATTGTCGCCCCAGCATTTT. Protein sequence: CASRDGTAELSPQHF. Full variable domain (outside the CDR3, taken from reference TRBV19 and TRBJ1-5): DGGITQSPKYLFRKEGQNVTLSCEQNLNHDAMYWYRQDPGQGLRLIYYSQIVNDFQKGDIAEGYSVSREKKESFPLTVTSAQKNPTAFYLCASRDGTAELSPQHFGDGTRLSIL.

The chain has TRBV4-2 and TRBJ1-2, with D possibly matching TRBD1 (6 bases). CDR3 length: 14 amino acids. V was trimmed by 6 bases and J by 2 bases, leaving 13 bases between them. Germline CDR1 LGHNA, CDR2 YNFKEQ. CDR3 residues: CASRIYQGNYGYTF. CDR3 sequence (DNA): TGTGCCAGCAGGATTTATCAGGGGAACTATGGCTACACCTTC.

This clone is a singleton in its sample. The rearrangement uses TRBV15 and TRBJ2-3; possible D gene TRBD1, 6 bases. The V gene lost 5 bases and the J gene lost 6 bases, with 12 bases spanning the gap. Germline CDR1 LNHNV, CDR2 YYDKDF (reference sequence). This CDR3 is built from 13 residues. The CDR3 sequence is CATSDRTWDTQYF. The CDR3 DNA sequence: TGTGCCACCAGCGACAGGACTTGGGATACGCAGTATTTT.

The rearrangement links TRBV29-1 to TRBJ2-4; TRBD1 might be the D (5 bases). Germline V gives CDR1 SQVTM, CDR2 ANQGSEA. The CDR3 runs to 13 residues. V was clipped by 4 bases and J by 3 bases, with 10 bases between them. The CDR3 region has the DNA TGCAGCGTTGGAGACAGCTACAAAAACATTCAGTACTTC. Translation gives CSVGDSYKNIQYF.

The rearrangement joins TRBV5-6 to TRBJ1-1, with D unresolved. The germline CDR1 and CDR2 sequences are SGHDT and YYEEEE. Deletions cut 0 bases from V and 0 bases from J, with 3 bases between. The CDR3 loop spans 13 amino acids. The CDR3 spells CASSLAVNTEAFF. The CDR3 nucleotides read TGTGCCAGCAGCTTGGCAGTGAACACTGAAGCTTTCTTT.

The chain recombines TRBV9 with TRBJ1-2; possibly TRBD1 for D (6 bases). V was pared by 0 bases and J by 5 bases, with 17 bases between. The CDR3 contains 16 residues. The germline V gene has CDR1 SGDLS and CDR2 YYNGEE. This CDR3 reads CASSVESGVPTYGYTF. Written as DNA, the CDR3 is TGTGCCAGCAGCGTAGAGTCAGGGGTCCCTACTTATGGCTACACCTTC.

The chain's CDR3 is CASTEGETQYF. Written as DNA, the CDR3 is TGTGCCAGCACCGAAGGGGAGACCCAGTACTTC. The chain links TRBV27 to TRBJ2-5; unclear D gene. Germline-derived CDR1 and CDR2 are MNHEY and SMNVEV (reference sequence). The CDR3 is 11 residues long. V was shortened by 7 bases and J by 5 bases, with 8 bases between the two germline ends.

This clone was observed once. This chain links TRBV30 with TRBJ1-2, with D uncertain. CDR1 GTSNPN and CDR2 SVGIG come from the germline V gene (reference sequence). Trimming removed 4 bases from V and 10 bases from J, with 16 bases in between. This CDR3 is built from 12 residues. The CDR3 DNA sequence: TGTGCCTGGAATATCCTACGGGATGTCTACACCTTC. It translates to CAWNILRDVYTF.

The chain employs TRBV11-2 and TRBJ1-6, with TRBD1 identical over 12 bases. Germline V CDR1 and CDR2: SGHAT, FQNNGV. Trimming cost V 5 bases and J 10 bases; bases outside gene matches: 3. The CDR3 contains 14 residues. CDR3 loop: CASSGDRGQSPLHF. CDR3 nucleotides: TGTGCCAGCAGCGGGGACAGGGGGCAATCACCCCTCCACTTT.